These 18 T cell receptor beta chains were sequenced from one sample in a study of T cells in Graves' hyperthyroidism and ophthalmopathy. From RNA transcripts, TCR beta CDR3 regions were amplified. First-round RT-PCR with HTBI primers amplified the TCR CDR3 region. Each CDR3 protein is one row after TCRdb ran MiXCR on the multiplex PCR reads. The table lists some 580,000 distinct CDR3 sequences, 16% of them singletons. What was sequenced was blood. Every receptor here comes from a woman in her forties with Graves' ophthalmopathy.

In this sample, this clonotype turned up many times. The chain uses TRBV2 and TRBJ2-1; possible D gene TRBD1, 6 bases. Trimming took off 4 bases at V and 4 bases at J, with 14 bases between the two ends. The CDR3 runs 15 residues. CDR1 SNHLY and CDR2 FYNNEI come from the germline V gene. The CDR3 DNA sequence: TGTGCCAGCAGTGGCGACAGGAACCTTTACAATGAGCAGTTCTTC. Protein: CASSGDRNLYNEQFF.

This clonotype has ten or more counts. The chain employs TRBV18 and TRBJ1-1; 11 bases map to TRBD1. The CDR3 is made up of 16 amino acids. With 3 bases clipped from V and 0 bases from J, the junction kept 3 bases outside the gene matches. Germline assignment: CDR1 KGHSH and CDR2 LQKENI. The CDR3 sequence: CASSPGTGGLNTEAFF. In DNA, the CDR3 is TGTGCCAGCTCACCCGGGACAGGGGGTTTGAACACTGAAGCTTTCTTT.

This clonotype was counted ten times or more. This chain links TRBV28 with TRBJ1-1; D is ambiguous. V was pared by 4 bases and J by 0 bases, with 6 bases between. The germline V gene encodes CDR1 MDHEN and CDR2 SYDVKM. This CDR3 contains 13 residues. The CDR3 sequence: CASSYNMNTEAFF. In DNA form, the CDR3 reads TGTGCCAGCAGTTATAACATGAACACTGAAGCTTTCTTT.

This clonotype turned up a few times. This chain connects TRBV25-1 to TRBJ2-3, with D perhaps matching TRBD1 (6 bases). The CDR3 extends over 17 amino acids. Looked up from germline, CDR1 is MGHDK and CDR2 is SYGVNS. Deletions cut 2 bases from V and 2 bases from J, with 17 bases between. CDR3 loop: CASSEMGASLFTDTQYF. CDR3 sequence (DNA): TGTGCCAGCAGTGAAATGGGGGCCTCACTATTCACAGATACGCAGTATTTT.

This clonotype was counted at least ten times. The gene calls are TRBV6-5 and TRBJ2-3; D may be TRBD1 or TRBD2 (5 bases each). CDR3 size: 15 residues. Germline loops: CDR1 MNHEY, CDR2 SVGAGI. The V end was cut by 5 bases, the J end by 6 bases, with 18 bases between. Written as DNA, the CDR3 is TGTGCCAGCAGTGGGACGGGGATGAACCGCGATACGCAGTATTTT. Translation: CASSGTGMNRDTQYF.

In its sample, this clonotype was seen a few times. The chain joins TRBV6-2 or TRBV6-3 to TRBJ1-4; 9 nucleotides match TRBD1. V trimming: 0 bases; J trimming: 7 bases; junction bases outside the gene matches: 3. Germline lookup yields CDR1 MNHEY and CDR2 SVGEGT. This CDR3 is 15 amino acids long. The DNA of the CDR3 is TGTGCCAGCAGTTACTCGGGACAGGGTAGTGAAAAACTGTTTTTT. Encoded protein: CASSYSGQGSEKLFF.

This clonotype was detected a few times. J is TRBJ2-2 and V is TRBV9; TRBD2 aligns across 12 bases. Looked up from germline, CDR1 is SGDLS and CDR2 is YYNGEE. V was pared by 4 bases and J by 6 bases, with 7 bases of the junction left unmatched. The CDR3 is made up of 16 amino acids. The CDR3 region is CASSPRTSGTSGELFF. The DNA of the CDR3 is TGTGCCAGCAGCCCTCGGACTAGCGGGACGTCCGGGGAGCTGTTTTTT.

This chain connects TRBV7-9 to TRBJ1-6; D unclear. Trimming stripped 1 base from V and 6 bases from J, with 10 bases between. This CDR3 region has 15 residues. CDR1 and CDR2 from the germline V gene are SEHNR and FQNEAQ (reference sequence). The CDR3 DNA reads as TGTGCCAGCAGCTTAGGAGGATTCCCTAATTCACCCCTCCACTTT. Protein: CASSLGGFPNSPLHF. The full variable domain, in which reference TRBV7-9 and TRBJ1-6 provide the parts outside the CDR3, is DTGVSQNPRHKITKRGQNVTFRCDPISEHNRLYWYRQTLGQGPEFLTYFQNEAQLEKSRLLSDRFSAERPKGSFSTLEIQRTEQGDSAMYLCASSLGGFPNSPLHFGNGTRLTVT.

This clonotype was recorded a few times. V and J are TRBV20-1 and TRBJ2-5; D uncertain. The germline V gene has CDR1 DFQATT and CDR2 SNEGSKA (reference sequence). CDR3 size: 12 residues. The V end lost 6 bases, the J end lost 5 bases, and 13 bases lay between the germline ends. The CDR3 nucleotides are TGCAGTGCCCCTACTGTCGGCGAGACCCAGTACTTC. Translated, it gives CSAPTVGETQYF.

The genes are TRBV30 and TRBJ2-2; 8 bases match TRBD2. J lost 5 bases, V lost 3 bases, and 5 bases had no gene match. This CDR3 is built from 14 residues. CDR1 and CDR2 from the germline V gene are GTSNPN and SVGIG (reference sequence). CDR3 in amino acids: CAWRTGGLTGELFF. DNA for the CDR3: TGTGCCTGGAGGACGGGGGGGTTAACCGGGGAGCTGTTTTTT.

In this sample, this clonotype turned up a few times. The genes are TRBV11-2 and TRBJ2-3; possible D gene TRBD2, 6 bases. Per the germline V gene, CDR1 is SGHAT and CDR2 is FQNNGV. This CDR3 has 18 residues. V lost 1 base and J 2 bases, leaving 19 bases between the germline ends. CDR3 DNA: TGTGCCAGCAGCTTAGGGGGGGAGAAGACCCTATTCACAGATACGCAGTATTTT. Its translation: CASSLGGEKTLFTDTQYF.

Comment on this clonotype: A read error is possible here, since a much larger clone lies one base away. The chain recombines TRBV6-1 with TRBJ2-1; TRBD2 matches 14 bases. CDR1 is MNHNS, CDR2 SASEGT, per germline. The V gene end was trimmed by 7 bases and the J gene end by 6 bases; junction bases not matched to a gene: 14. This CDR3 comprises 18 residues. The CDR3 coding sequence is TGTGCCAGCACCCCAGGACTAGCGGGAGGTTCTACCTGCAATGAGCAGTTCTTC. This translates into CASTPGLAGGSTCNEQFF.

This clonotype appeared many times. J is TRBJ2-1 and V is TRBV6-1; the D gene is possibly TRBD2 (7 bases). V lost 5 bases and J 13 bases, leaving 18 bases between the germline ends. Germline V lookup: CDR1 MNHNS, CDR2 SASEGT. The CDR3 runs to 13 residues. In DNA, the CDR3 is TGTGCCAGCAGTATCCCGGCACGGGGGGCCCAGTTCTTC. Encoded protein: CASSIPARGAQFF.

At least ten counts were recorded for this clonotype. V and J are TRBV20-1 and TRBJ1-6; 9 nucleotides match TRBD1. CDR1 and CDR2 from the germline V gene are DFQATT and SNEGSKA (reference sequence). Trimming took 1 base from V and 10 from J; bases not matched to a gene: 5. The CDR3 spans 14 residues. The CDR3 loop reads CSARGDRGGSPLHF. Written as DNA, the CDR3 is TGCAGTGCTAGAGGTGACAGGGGGGGGTCACCCCTCCACTTT.

CDR3: CASSLEGDSLGGNQPQHF. Written as DNA, the CDR3 is TGTGCCAGCAGCTTGGAGGGGGACAGCCTTGGGGGCAATCAGCCCCAGCATTTT. The chain carries TRBV7-9 and TRBJ1-5, with TRBD1 matching 7 bases. With V trimmed by 3 bases and J by 2 bases, 13 bases remained unmatched. Germline lookup yields CDR1 SEHNR and CDR2 FQNEAQ (reference sequence). This CDR3 comprises 18 residues. The full variable domain, with the rest looked up from reference TRBV7-9 and TRBJ1-5, is DTGVSQNPRHKITKRGQNVTFRCDPISEHNRLYWYRQTLGQGPEFLTYFQNEAQLEKSRLLSDRFSAERPKGSFSTLEIQRTEQGDSAMYLCASSLEGDSLGGNQPQHFGDGTRLSIL.

With regard to this clonotype: One junction end disagrees with the germline gene, perhaps due to a read error. This rearrangement joins TRBV10-2 to TRBJ2-1; D gene unclear. The CDR3 has 16 amino acids. Per the germline V gene, CDR1 is WSHSY and CDR2 is SAAADI. This CDR3 reads CANSESLTLLGNEQFF. The CDR3 DNA reads as TGCGCCAACAGTGAGTCGCTGACCCTCCTCGGCAATGAGCAGTTCTTC.

This clonotype occurred many times. This chain links TRBV7-2 with TRBJ2-1; 8 bases fit TRBD1. This CDR3 spans 15 amino acids. Germline V lookup: CDR1 SGHTA, CDR2 FQGNSA. V shed 0 bases, J shed 8 bases, and the junction held 6 bases outside the gene matches. CDR3 protein: CASSLALDRVHEQFF. For the CDR3, the DNA is TGTGCCAGCAGCTTAGCGTTGGACAGGGTACATGAGCAGTTCTTC.

The chain is built from TRBV19 and TRBJ2-7; the match to TRBD1 covers 8 bases. The CDR3 has 16 amino acids. CDR1 and CDR2 from the germline V gene are LNHDA and SQIVND (reference sequence). With 1 base clipped from V and 3 bases from J, the junction kept 8 bases outside the gene matches. For the CDR3, the DNA is TGTGCCAGTAGTATAGGACCGGGACAGGCCTTCTACGAGCAGTACTTC. Translating it yields CASSIGPGQAFYEQYF.